The 28 T cell receptor beta chains below all came from one sample that was sequenced in a study of blood T cells in healthy people across ages (dated by TCRdb to the mid-2010s). Library preparation employed 5' RACE. Sequencer: Illumina HiSeq 2500. A second PCR of roughly 7 to 11 cycles was performed with a sample-barcoded 5' primer and a J-beta primer mix. In-frame beta chains were kept once TCRdb had trimmed the public reads at Q25 with fastp and called clones with MiXCR. Records with the same CDR3 protein are collapsed into one entry carrying the most frequent genes and DNA. Present in this sample are about 2 million distinct CDR3 sequences, less than 50% of which were seen just once. Clones ranked in the top ten supply approximately 2.1% of the sample. The sample taken for sequencing was blood. The receptors here all came from a woman between 35 and 50 years old in good health.

V gene TRBV12-3 or TRBV12-4 combines with J gene TRBJ2-5, with D perhaps matching TRBD2 (6 bases). V was pared by 6 bases and J by 4 bases, with 15 bases between. The CDR3 has 14 amino acids. The CDR3 loop is CASRPAGRGETQYF. CDR3 bases: TGTGCCAGCAGACCAGCGGGTAGAGGAGAGACCCAGTACTTC.

This clonotype was seen only once. This rearrangement joins TRBV6-6 to TRBJ2-1; D is unresolved. V lost 2 bases and J lost 9, with 17 bases in between. CDR3 length: 15 amino acids. Germline V CDR1 and CDR2: MNHNY, SVGAGI (reference sequence). DNA for the CDR3: TGTGCCAGCAGTTACGTGGGTTCGACCTTAGCTGAGCAGTTCTTC. Its protein product is CASSYVGSTLAEQFF.

The chain uses TRBV28 and TRBJ2-4; D uncertain. The CDR3 length is 15 residues. Trimming took 5 bases from V and 0 from J, leaving 11 bases between them. CDR1 and CDR2 (germline): MDHEN, SYDVKM. In nucleotides, the CDR3 is TGTGCCAGCAGTCCAGAGATTCTAGCCAAAAACATTCAGTACTTC. This gives the protein CASSPEILAKNIQYF.

V usage is TRBV3-1 and J usage is TRBJ2-3, with D unclear. Germline V lookup: CDR1 LGHDT, CDR2 YNNKEL (reference sequence). The CDR3 consists of 14 residues. Deletions cut 0 bases from V and 2 bases from J, with 6 bases between. The CDR3 DNA is TGTGCCAGCAGCCAAGAACGGTTCACAGATACGCAGTATTTT. Translating gives CASSQERFTDTQYF.

The genes are TRBV7-2 and TRBJ1-2; tentatively, D is TRBD1 (6 bases). V lost 3 bases and J lost 7, with 18 bases in between. The CDR3 is 15 residues long. Per the germline V gene, CDR1 is SGHTA and CDR2 is FQGNSA. CDR3 bases: TGTGCCAGCAGCTTGCCGAGGGAGGGGGGTGTTGGCTACACCTTC. This codes for CASSLPREGGVGYTF.

The V and J genes are TRBV7-2 and TRBJ1-2; a weak D match, TRBD1 (6 bases). V lost 5 bases, J lost 8 bases, and 15 bases lay in between. CDR3 length: 13 amino acids. From germline, CDR1 is SGHTA and CDR2 FQGNSA. CDR3 bases: TGTGCCAGCAGCCAAGACAGGTTCCAGGGCTACACCTTC. This codes for CASSQDRFQGYTF.

V is TRBV27 and J is TRBJ2-3; 8 bases agree with TRBD1. CDR3 length: 15 residues. Germline CDR1 and CDR2: MNHEY and SMNVEV (reference sequence). The J segment lost 2 bases and the V segment lost 9 bases, leaving 10 bases of the junction unmatched. Here the CDR3 reads CARWVGTGDTDTQYF. The CDR3 DNA sequence: TGTGCCAGGTGGGTCGGGACAGGCGACACAGATACGCAGTATTTT.

This clonotype was observed a few times. The chain combines TRBV6-2 or TRBV6-3 with TRBJ2-6, with 9 bases matching TRBD1. Germline CDR1 is MNHEY and CDR2 is SVGEGT. J lost 0 bases, V lost 6 bases, and 9 bases had no gene match. The CDR3 extends over 18 amino acids. CDR3 protein: CASSGQGMRVSGANVLTF. The CDR3 nucleotides read TGTGCCAGCAGCGGACAGGGGATGCGGGTCTCTGGGGCCAACGTCCTGACTTTC.

The chain links TRBV4-1 to TRBJ2-5; D not resolved. The DNA end is a closer match to TRBJ2-7, so the J assignment may be wrong. Germline assignment: CDR1 MGHRA and CDR2 YSYEKL. The CDR3 has 15 residues. The chain's CDR3 is CASSLMDLNPYEQYF. DNA for the CDR3: TGCGCCAGCAGTCTAATGGATCTGAACCCCTACGAGCAGTACTTC.

This clonotype showed up many times. The chain carries TRBV29-1 and TRBJ2-5; either TRBD1 or TRBD2 may fit D (5 bases each). The length of the CDR3 is 13 residues. CDR1 SQVTM and CDR2 ANQGSEA come from the germline V gene. With 5 bases removed from V and 1 base from J, the gap between germline ends came to 11 bases. CDR3: CSVRGRFQETQYF. The CDR3 DNA is TGCAGCGTTAGGGGACGTTTCCAAGAGACCCAGTACTTC.

This clonotype was observed a few times. V usage is TRBV4-3 and J usage is TRBJ2-4; a possible D gene is TRBD2 (6 bases). The DNA matches TRBJ2-7 better at its end, which makes the J call doubtful. CDR1 is LGHNA and CDR2 is YSLEER in the germline V gene. The CDR3 has 15 residues. CDR3 nucleotides: TGCGCCAGCAGCCAAGAGCGGGACCTCTCCTACGAGCAGTACTTC. Its translation: CASSQERDLSYEQYF.

The V call is TRBV5-1, the J call TRBJ1-6; TRBD1 might be the D (5 bases). Germline values: CDR1 SGHRS, CDR2 YFSETQ. There are 14 residues in the CDR3. With 6 bases removed from V and 5 bases from J, the gap between germline ends came to 12 bases. The DNA of the CDR3 is TGCGCCAGCACCGGTGACAGAGATAATTCACCCCTCCACTTT. It yields the protein CASTGDRDNSPLHF.

The rearrangement joins TRBV6-5 to TRBJ2-1; 10 bases map to TRBD2. V lost 0 bases to trimming and J lost 2 bases; unmatched junction nucleotides: 4. This CDR3 comprises 17 residues. The germline V gene has CDR1 MNHEY and CDR2 SVGAGI. For the CDR3, the DNA is TGTGCCAGCAGTTACTCCGTTACTAGCGGGGCCTACAATGAGCAGTTCTTC. It translates to CASSYSVTSGAYNEQFF.

V gene TRBV4-2 combines with J gene TRBJ1-2; D call uncertain. The CDR3 contains 17 residues. The germline V gene encodes CDR1 LGHNA and CDR2 YNFKEQ. Trimming removed 1 base from V and 2 bases from J, with 17 bases in between. CDR3 amino acids: CASSQAVLTKMNYGYTF. The CDR3 nucleotides are TGTGCCAGCAGCCAAGCCGTCCTGACAAAGATGAACTATGGCTACACCTTC.

The chain carries TRBV6-2 or TRBV6-3 and TRBJ2-5, with D unclear. Germline V lookup: CDR1 MNHEY, CDR2 SVGEGT. This CDR3 is 14 amino acids long. V was trimmed by 0 bases and J by 0 bases, leaving 5 bases between them. CDR3 protein: CASSYSIHQETQYF. DNA for the CDR3: TGTGCCAGCAGTTACTCGATACACCAAGAGACCCAGTACTTC.

The V gene is TRBV11-1, the J gene TRBJ2-6, with D unclear. This CDR3 has 21 residues. Per the germline V gene, CDR1 is SGHAT and CDR2 is FQDESV (reference sequence). Deletions cut 6 bases from V and 0 bases from J, with 27 bases between. This CDR3 is CASRPPQRVPTPSSGANVLTF. Here the CDR3 DNA reads TGTGCCAGCAGACCCCCCCAAAGGGTCCCGACCCCGAGCTCTGGGGCCAACGTCCTGACTTTC.

V gene TRBV7-2 combines with J gene TRBJ2-1, with D unresolved. Germline CDR1 SGHTA, CDR2 FQGNSA. The CDR3 has 10 residues. Trimming removed 0 bases at V and 12 bases at J, with 3 bases between. CDR3 residues: CASSLAGQFF. CDR3 in DNA: TGTGCCAGCAGCTTAGCAGGGCAGTTCTTC.

V is TRBV9 and J is TRBJ2-4, with 13 positions matching TRBD2. The CDR3 is made up of 14 amino acids. The germline gives CDR1 SGDLS, CDR2 YYNGEE. J gave up 14 bases and V 0 bases, and 5 bases lay outside the gene matches. The CDR3 region is CASSVGTSGGAKYF. In DNA, the CDR3 is TGTGCCAGCAGCGTAGGAACTAGCGGGGGGGCAAAGTACTTC. Filled out from reference TRBV9 and TRBJ2-4, the complete variable domain reads DSGVTQTPKHLITATGQRVTLRCSPRSGDLSVYWYQQSLDQGLQFLIQYYNGEERAKGNILERFSAQQFPDLHSELNLSSLELGDSALYFCASSVGTSGGAKYFGAGTRLSVL.

CDR3 region: CASTNQRETQYF. CDR3 sequence (DNA): TGTGCCAGCACCAACCAGCGGGAGACCCAGTACTTC. The genes are TRBV7-2 and TRBJ2-5; D is perhaps TRBD2 (5 bases). From germline, CDR1 is SGHTA and CDR2 FQGNSA. This CDR3 has 12 amino acids. Trimming removed 7 bases at V and 5 bases at J, with 11 bases between.

The chain couples TRBV7-2 to TRBJ2-5, with a possible D match to TRBD1 (6 bases). Germline CDR1 reads SGHTA; CDR2 reads FQGNSA. Trimming took 5 bases from V and 5 from J, leaving 15 bases between them. This CDR3 has 14 amino acids. The CDR3 loop reads CASSPNRDRETQYF. CDR3 coding DNA: TGTGCCAGCAGCCCAAACAGGGATAGGGAGACCCAGTACTTC.

The chain joins TRBV25-1 to TRBJ2-3, with 7 positions matching TRBD2. The length of the CDR3 is 17 residues. V trimming: 2 bases; J trimming: 4 bases; junction bases outside the gene matches: 12. Germline values: CDR1 MGHDK, CDR2 SYGVNS. CDR3 loop: CASSEAGEAGMSDTQYF. The CDR3 coding sequence is TGTGCCAGCAGTGAAGCGGGGGAGGCAGGGATGTCAGATACGCAGTATTTT.

Worth noting for this clonotype: A read error may be the cause here, since a much bigger clone is one base away. The chain links TRBV7-2 to TRBJ2-4; TRBD2 agrees at 13 bases. V lost 5 bases to trimming and J lost 13 bases; unmatched junction nucleotides: 5. The CDR3 is 13 amino acids. Germline CDR1 is SGHTA and CDR2 is FQGNSA. CDR3 in amino acids: CASSPGLAGVQYF. DNA for the CDR3: TGTGCCAGCAGCCCCGGACTAGCGGGGGTGCAGTACTTC.

In this sample, this clonotype turned up a few times. This chain connects TRBV28 to TRBJ2-7; 7 bases are shared with TRBD1. CDR3 length: 13 amino acids. V shed 6 bases, J shed 4 bases, and the junction held 6 bases outside the gene matches. Germline-derived CDR1 and CDR2 are MDHEN and SYDVKM. CDR3 loop: CASSRRDRYEQYF. CDR3 coding DNA: TGTGCCAGCAGCCGCCGGGACAGATACGAGCAGTACTTC.

This chain uses TRBV7-2 with TRBJ2-7; perhaps D is TRBD1 or TRBD2 (5 bases each). Germline V gives CDR1 SGHTA, CDR2 FQGNSA. Trimming pared 5 bases from V and 4 bases from J, leaving 18 bases between. The length of the CDR3 is 15 residues. The CDR3 bases are TGTGCCAGCAGCCCGCGGCCGGGGCTGGGGTACGAGCAGTACTTC. Its translation is CASSPRPGLGYEQYF.

The chain employs TRBV28 and TRBJ1-4, with D maybe TRBD1 (5 bases). V gave up 6 bases and J gave up 3 bases, with 11 bases separating them. Germline lookup yields CDR1 MDHEN and CDR2 SYDVKM. The CDR3 totals 14 residues. For the CDR3, the DNA is TGTGCCAGCAGGGGACTCGTGGCTAATGAAAAACTGTTTTTT. It yields the protein CASRGLVANEKLFF.

This clonotype was seen many times. The chain joins TRBV7-9 to TRBJ2-7; 7 bases map to TRBD1. Germline-derived CDR1 and CDR2 are SEHNR and FQNEAQ (reference sequence). V shed 3 bases and J 2 bases; nucleotides not matched to a gene: 4. CDR3 length equals 14 residues. The CDR3 reads CASSLTGLTYEQYF. The CDR3 DNA is TGTGCCAGCAGCTTGACAGGGTTAACCTACGAGCAGTACTTC.

This sequence joins TRBV5-1 and TRBJ2-5, with a possible D match to TRBD2 (6 bases). This CDR3 spans 16 amino acids. Trimming removed 5 bases at V and 11 bases at J, with 28 bases between. Looked up from germline, CDR1 is SGHRS and CDR2 is YFSETQ. CDR3 coding DNA: TGCGCCAGCAGGAACCCCCTAGCGCCCTTGCGAGGTGAGCAGTACTTC. It codes for CASRNPLAPLRGEQYF.

The gene calls are TRBV12-3 or TRBV12-4 and TRBJ2-3, with D possibly called TRBD1 or TRBD2 (6 bases each). This CDR3 has 15 amino acids. Trimming took off 1 base at V and 6 bases at J, with 14 bases between the two ends. CDR3 residues: CASSLDTGAYDTQYF. The CDR3 nucleotides read TGTGCCAGCAGTTTAGACACGGGGGCTTACGATACGCAGTATTTT.